Listed below are T cell receptor beta chains from one sample, sequenced in a study of human CD8 memory T cell subsets. Reprocessing the 5' RACE reads, TCRdb reports a single entry for every CDR3 protein and omits DNA. The sample features about 7,000 distinct CDR3 sequences, with around 20% in its top ten. What was sequenced was CD8+ stem-like memory T cells (TSCM and TCM) sorted from PBMCs. The receptors were sampled from a human donor in good health. The CDR3 runs from the conserved cysteine through the conserved F or W. Fields, in order: CDR3 protein, clone size, J gene, V gene. Where a row states a size, it is once, few, many or the class of an expanded clone; other rows omit it.

cdr3_aa: CASSSGAYEQYF; clone_size: -; j_call: TRBJ2-7; v_call: TRBV5-5
cdr3_aa: CASSHTRDNKKTNYGYTF; clone_size: -; j_call: TRBJ1-2; v_call: TRBV2
cdr3_aa: CASSYSSTGELFF; clone_size: medium-sized; j_call: TRBJ2-2; v_call: TRBV6-2/TRBV6-3
cdr3_aa: CAISNSHEQQDYNEQFF; clone_size: medium-sized; j_call: TRBJ2-1; v_call: TRBV10-3
cdr3_aa: CASSLELVNEQFF; clone_size: -; j_call: TRBJ2-1; v_call: TRBV5-1
cdr3_aa: CASSSLPINTGELFF; clone_size: -; j_call: TRBJ2-2; v_call: TRBV7-8
cdr3_aa: CASSLGGSAPYEQYF; clone_size: -; j_call: TRBJ2-7; v_call: TRBV28
cdr3_aa: CASRGQGSRTGELFF; clone_size: medium-sized; j_call: TRBJ2-2; v_call: TRBV3-1
cdr3_aa: CSARDPGTGGSYEQYF; clone_size: -; j_call: TRBJ2-7; v_call: TRBV20-1
cdr3_aa: CASSQGGGYLDSEAFF; clone_size: -; j_call: TRBJ1-1; v_call: TRBV14
cdr3_aa: CASSLSTGGMRETQYF; clone_size: -; j_call: TRBJ2-5; v_call: TRBV27
cdr3_aa: CASSQAGQGIYGYTF; clone_size: -; j_call: TRBJ1-2; v_call: TRBV3-1
cdr3_aa: CASRPPGRVGGYTF; clone_size: -; j_call: TRBJ1-2; v_call: TRBV5-4
cdr3_aa: CASSLAGQDSYEQYF; clone_size: -; j_call: TRBJ2-7; v_call: TRBV11-2
cdr3_aa: CASATGPATNEKLFF; clone_size: -; j_call: TRBJ1-4; v_call: TRBV6-1
cdr3_aa: CASSLIPGNPSYNEQFF; clone_size: -; j_call: TRBJ2-1; v_call: TRBV7-3
cdr3_aa: CASSLIGTGELFF; clone_size: -; j_call: TRBJ2-2; v_call: TRBV12-3/TRBV12-4
cdr3_aa: CASSHGTAYTDTQYF; clone_size: -; j_call: TRBJ2-3; v_call: TRBV5-1
cdr3_aa: CASSQTSSGTDTQYF; clone_size: -; j_call: TRBJ2-3; v_call: TRBV13
cdr3_aa: CASSQDWRNYGYTF; clone_size: -; j_call: TRBJ1-2; v_call: TRBV3-1
cdr3_aa: CAWSGAGAIYEQYF; clone_size: -; j_call: TRBJ2-7; v_call: TRBV30
cdr3_aa: CASSLALAGADTQYF; clone_size: -; j_call: TRBJ2-3; v_call: TRBV5-1
cdr3_aa: CASSLRDTTYEQYF; clone_size: -; j_call: TRBJ2-7; v_call: TRBV14
cdr3_aa: CSVRLGQGATTFF; clone_size: medium-sized; j_call: TRBJ1-1; v_call: TRBV29-1
cdr3_aa: CASADGNDYEQYF; clone_size: -; j_call: TRBJ2-7; v_call: TRBV27
cdr3_aa: CASSLFNEQFF; clone_size: -; j_call: TRBJ2-1; v_call: TRBV5-6
cdr3_aa: CASSPTPYEQYF; clone_size: -; j_call: TRBJ2-7; v_call: TRBV12-3/TRBV12-4
cdr3_aa: CSARDIAGASYEQYF; clone_size: -; j_call: TRBJ2-7; v_call: TRBV20-1
cdr3_aa: CASTRDNSYEQYF; clone_size: medium-sized; j_call: TRBJ2-7; v_call: TRBV25-1
cdr3_aa: CASSQLPNYGYTF; clone_size: -; j_call: TRBJ1-2; v_call: TRBV14
cdr3_aa: CASSYWPVAGDNQPQHF; clone_size: -; j_call: TRBJ1-5; v_call: TRBV6-5
cdr3_aa: CATNKGDRAAETQYF; clone_size: -; j_call: TRBJ2-5; v_call: TRBV28
cdr3_aa: CAISESLADQETQYF; clone_size: medium-sized; j_call: TRBJ2-5; v_call: TRBV10-3
cdr3_aa: CASSPITGGYNEQFF; clone_size: -; j_call: TRBJ2-1; v_call: TRBV23-1
cdr3_aa: CASGGMGPYEQYF; clone_size: -; j_call: TRBJ2-7; v_call: TRBV6-6
cdr3_aa: CASSGGLTGELFF; clone_size: -; j_call: TRBJ2-2; v_call: TRBV6-6
cdr3_aa: CASSLGDGLSSYNEQFF; clone_size: -; j_call: TRBJ2-1; v_call: TRBV13
cdr3_aa: CASSQDLASGSYEQYF; clone_size: -; j_call: TRBJ2-7; v_call: TRBV3-1
cdr3_aa: CASSHGTSGTSEAFF; clone_size: -; j_call: TRBJ1-1; v_call: TRBV7-9
cdr3_aa: CASSWTGQGPYYEQYF; clone_size: -; j_call: TRBJ2-7; v_call: TRBV7-9